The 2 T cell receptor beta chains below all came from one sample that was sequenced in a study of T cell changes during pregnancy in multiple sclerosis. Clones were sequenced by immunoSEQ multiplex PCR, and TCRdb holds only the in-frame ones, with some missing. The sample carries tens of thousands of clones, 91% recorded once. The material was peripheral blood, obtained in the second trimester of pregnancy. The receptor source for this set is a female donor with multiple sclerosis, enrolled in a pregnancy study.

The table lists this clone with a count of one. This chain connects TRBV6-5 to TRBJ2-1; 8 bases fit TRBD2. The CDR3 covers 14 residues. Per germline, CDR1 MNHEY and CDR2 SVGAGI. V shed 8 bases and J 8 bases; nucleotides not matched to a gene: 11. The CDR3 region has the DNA TGTGCCAGCGGGAAGTGGGCGGGGGGCGATGAGCAGTTCTTC. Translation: CASGKWAGGDEQFF.

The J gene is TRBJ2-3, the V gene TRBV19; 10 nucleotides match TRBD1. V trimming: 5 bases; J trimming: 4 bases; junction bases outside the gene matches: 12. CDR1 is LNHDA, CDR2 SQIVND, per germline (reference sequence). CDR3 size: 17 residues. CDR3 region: CASSVFPGQGPPDTQYF. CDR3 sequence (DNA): TGTGCCAGTAGTGTATTCCCGGGACAGGGGCCCCCAGATACGCAGTATTTT. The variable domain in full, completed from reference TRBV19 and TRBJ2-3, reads DGGITQSPKYLFRKEGQNVTLSCEQNLNHDAMYWYRQDPGQGLRLIYYSQIVNDFQKGDIAEGYSVSREKKESFPLTVTSAQKNPTAFYLCASSVFPGQGPPDTQYFGPGTRLTVL.